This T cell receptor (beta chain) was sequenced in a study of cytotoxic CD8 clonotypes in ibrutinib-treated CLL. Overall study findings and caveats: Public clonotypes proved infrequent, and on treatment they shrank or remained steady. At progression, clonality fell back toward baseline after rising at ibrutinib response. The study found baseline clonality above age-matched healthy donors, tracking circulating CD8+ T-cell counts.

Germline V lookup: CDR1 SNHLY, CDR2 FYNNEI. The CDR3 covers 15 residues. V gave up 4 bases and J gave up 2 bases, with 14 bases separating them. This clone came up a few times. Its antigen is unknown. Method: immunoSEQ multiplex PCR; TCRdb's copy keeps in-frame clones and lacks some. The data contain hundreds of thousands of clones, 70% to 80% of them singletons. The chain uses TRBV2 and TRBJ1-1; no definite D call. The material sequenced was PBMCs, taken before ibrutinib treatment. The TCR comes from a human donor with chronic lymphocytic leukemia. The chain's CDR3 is CASSALRTPNTEAFF. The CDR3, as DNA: TGTGCCAGCAGTGCTCTCAGAACACCCAACACTGAAGCTTTCTTT.